The T cell receptor (beta chain) under discussion was sequenced for a study of OX40 agonist ivuxolimab in advanced cancers. Only in-frame clones appear in the TCRdb table, and some are missing; sequencing was by immunoSEQ multiplex PCR. Here the sample spans 82,000 or so clones, roughly 92% being singletons. The cohort excluded patients with autoimmune disease history or systemic immunosuppression. Trimming took off 6 bases at V and 4 bases at J, with 7 bases between the two ends. The CDR3 totals 11 residues. Germline values: CDR1 MDHEN, CDR2 SYDVKM. The sample in question was CD4+ or CD8+ T cells sorted from blood, obtained in a trial of the OX40 agonist ivuxolimab. This TCR was sampled from an adult with an advanced solid tumor such as melanoma, head and neck, liver or kidney cancer. V is TRBV28 and J is TRBJ2-7; D call uncertain. The DNA for the CDR3 is TGTGCCAGCAGGTCGAATTACGAGCAGTACTTC. Protein sequence: CASRSNYEQYF.